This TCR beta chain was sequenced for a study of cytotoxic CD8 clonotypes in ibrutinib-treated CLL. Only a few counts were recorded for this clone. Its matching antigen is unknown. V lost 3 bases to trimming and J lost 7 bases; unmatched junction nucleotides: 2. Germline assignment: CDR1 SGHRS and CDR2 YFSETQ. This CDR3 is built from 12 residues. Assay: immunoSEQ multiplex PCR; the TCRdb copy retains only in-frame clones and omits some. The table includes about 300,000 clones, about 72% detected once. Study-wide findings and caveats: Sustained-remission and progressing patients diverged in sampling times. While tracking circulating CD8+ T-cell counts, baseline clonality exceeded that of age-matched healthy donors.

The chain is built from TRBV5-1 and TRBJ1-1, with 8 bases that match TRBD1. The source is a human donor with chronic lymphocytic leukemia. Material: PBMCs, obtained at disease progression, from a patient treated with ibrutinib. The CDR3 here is CASSWGQDEAFF. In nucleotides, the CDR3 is TGCGCCAGCAGCTGGGGACAGGATGAAGCTTTCTTT.